The clone carrying this T cell receptor (beta chain) was seen a handful of times. Its specificity is not known. These data belong to a study of T cell repertoires in cytomegalovirus infection. As for the study in general: Public TCR beta signatures provided an indication of both CMV infection and a matching HLA type. Overall study findings and caveats: It was HLA-C-restricted CMV-specific TCR beta clonotypes that dominated the response ex vivo.

TCRdb re-called the reads with MiXCR, one entry per CDR3 protein. The sample lists roughly 500,000 distinct CDR3 sequences, 16% occurring once. Input material: CD8+ T cells from PBMCs. This receptor was identified in a human donor in good health (CMV status not recorded). Some clones in this sample may be carry-over from other donors' samples.

DNA of the CDR3: TGTGCCAGCAGTGTTAGAAGCTCCTATAATTCACCCCTCCACTTT. Its translation: CASSVRSSYNSPLHF. The V and J genes are TRBV6-1 and TRBJ1-6; D is unclear. The length of the CDR3 is 15 residues. The germline V gene has CDR1 MNHNS and CDR2 SASEGT. The ends were cut back, 4 bases at V and 0 bases at J, with 7 bases in the middle.